Presented here are 16 T cell receptor beta chains from one specimen sequenced in a study of blood T cell repertoires in COVID-19 (dated by TCRdb to 2020 to 2021). To prepare the library, the immunoSEQ multiplex PCR assay was applied. TCRdb retrieved this table from immuneACCESS and kept in-frame rearrangements only. Not all clones are present; in checked studies, unresolved V genes account for under half, and no reason is known for the remainder. Here the sample has 350,000 to 450,000 clones; over 75% occur a single time. Clones ranked in the top ten supply over 2% of the sample. The specimen sequenced was peripheral blood. The receptors here all came from a woman in her fifties or sixties with COVID-19, enrolled during active disease.

The sample holds a few counts of this clone. The chain joins TRBV9 to TRBJ2-7; D may be TRBD2 (6 bases). The germline gives CDR1 SGDLS, CDR2 YYNGEE. V gave up 0 bases and J gave up 2 bases, with 12 bases separating them. The CDR3 spans 15 residues. The CDR3 nucleotides are TGTGCCAGCAGCGTAGGGAGGGGACCTACCTACGAGCAGTACTTC. Amino acids: CASSVGRGPTYEQYF.

The rearrangement joins TRBV7-6 to TRBJ2-7; TRBD2 matches 9 bases. The V segment lost 1 base and the J segment 4 bases; nucleotides outside the gene matches: 5. Germline CDR1 reads SGHVS; CDR2 reads FNYEAQ. CDR3 length: 15 residues. CDR3 DNA sequence: TGTGCCAGCAGCTTAGTCGGCGGGGGGGGTTACGAGCAGTACTTC. Translated, it gives CASSLVGGGGYEQYF.

This CDR3 reads CASSETRLPSTDTQYF. The CDR3 DNA sequence: TGTGCCAGCAGTGAAACCAGGCTTCCTAGCACAGATACGCAGTATTTT. The rearrangement uses TRBV6-1 and TRBJ2-3, with no clear D. Between the trimmed V and J ends, which lost 2 bases and 0 bases, there was a span of 12 bases. This CDR3 comprises 16 residues. Germline CDR1 MNHNS, CDR2 SASEGT.

The chain recombines TRBV5-4 with TRBJ2-5, with D uncertain. Germline V gives CDR1 SGHNT, CDR2 YYREEE (reference sequence). V lost 1 base and J lost 0, with 7 bases in between. This CDR3 spans 14 amino acids. Here the CDR3 reads CASSLSNNQETQYF. The DNA for the CDR3 is TGTGCCAGCAGCTTGTCGAACAACCAAGAGACCCAGTACTTC.

The chain links TRBV3-1 (or the pseudogene TRBV3-2) to TRBJ2-7; TRBD2 agrees at 11 bases. V lost 4 bases to trimming and J lost 5 bases; unmatched junction nucleotides: 10. There are 16 residues in the CDR3. Germline CDR1 reads LGHDT; CDR2 reads YNNKEL (reference sequence). CDR3 amino acids: CASSLSGLAVVNEQYF. Written as DNA, the CDR3 is TGTGCCAGCAGCCTATCGGGACTAGCGGTCGTCAACGAGCAGTACTTC.

The V call is TRBV6-1, the J call TRBJ2-7; D may be TRBD1 (6 bases). Trimming cost V 0 bases and J 1 base, with 13 bases left between them. Looked up from germline, CDR1 is MNHNS and CDR2 is SASEGT. The CDR3 length is 16 residues. The CDR3 region has the DNA TGTGCCAGCAGTGAAGCGCTTCGACAGGTATCCTACGAGCAGTACTTC. Translating it yields CASSEALRQVSYEQYF.

This clone turned up a few times. This chain uses TRBV6-5 with TRBJ1-5, with a weak D call TRBD1 (6 bases). This CDR3 is built from 15 residues. V was pared by 8 bases and J by 3 bases, with 17 bases between. The germline V gene has CDR1 MNHEY and CDR2 SVGAGI. CDR3: CASLPGGGSNQPQHF. Written as DNA, the CDR3 is TGTGCCAGCCTCCCCGGCGGGGGCTCCAATCAGCCCCAGCATTTT.

CDR3: CASSPQGRGNNEQFF. In DNA, the CDR3 is TGTGCCAGCAGTCCCCAGGGGCGGGGGAACAATGAGCAGTTCTTC. The chain is built from TRBV11-3 and TRBJ2-1; tentatively, D is TRBD2 (7 bases). CDR1 and CDR2 from the germline V gene are SGHNT and YENEEA. The CDR3 has 15 residues. Trimming left V 6 bases short and J 5 bases short, with 17 bases between.

The CDR3 sequence is CASSYGPRGSYEQYF. CDR3 nucleotide sequence: TGTGCCAGCAGTTATGGCCCTCGGGGCTCCTACGAGCAGTACTTC. The gene calls are TRBV6-5 and TRBJ2-7, with D maybe TRBD2 (5 bases). Deletions cut 3 bases from V and 0 bases from J, with 12 bases between. The CDR3 covers 15 residues. Germline V gene lookup returns CDR1 MNHEY and CDR2 SVGAGI.

V usage is TRBV29-1 and J usage is TRBJ2-7, with a tentative D call TRBD1 (6 bases). CDR1 and CDR2 (germline): SQVTM, ANQGSEA. CDR3 size: 12 residues. The V gene lost 6 bases and the J gene lost 5 bases, with 14 bases spanning the gap. DNA for the CDR3: TGCAGCGTGGGGGCTGGGATCCACGAGCAGTACTTC. As protein: CSVGAGIHEQYF.

This chain links TRBV30 with TRBJ2-7; 7 nucleotides align to TRBD1. The CDR3 runs 13 residues. Per germline, CDR1 GTSNPN and CDR2 SVGIG (reference sequence). Unmatched junction bases numbered 1, after V lost 0 bases and J lost 2 bases. This CDR3 is CAWSVGQAYEQYF. The DNA of the CDR3 is TGTGCCTGGAGTGTAGGACAGGCCTACGAGCAGTACTTC. Filled out from reference TRBV30 and TRBJ2-7, the complete variable domain reads SQTIHQWPATLVQPVGSPLSLECTVEGTSNPNLYWYRQAAGRGLQLLFYSVGIGQISSEVPQNLSASRPQDRQFILSSKKLLLSDSGFYLCAWSVGQAYEQYFGPGTRLTVT.

The CDR3 region is CASSLTGSIYEQYF. The CDR3 nucleotides read TGTGCCAGCAGCTTAACAGGGAGCATCTACGAGCAGTACTTC. This sequence joins TRBV7-2 and TRBJ2-7; a weak D match, TRBD1 (6 bases). Trimming took off 2 bases at V and 3 bases at J, with 11 bases between the two ends. This CDR3 has 14 residues. In germline, CDR1 is SGHTA, CDR2 FQGNSA.

The chain recombines TRBV5-8 with TRBJ2-2, with 8 nucleotides matching TRBD2. The CDR3 is made up of 16 amino acids. With V trimmed by 0 bases and J by 2 bases, 3 bases remained unmatched. Germline V gives CDR1 SGHTS, CDR2 YDEGEE. The DNA for the CDR3 is TGTGCCAGCAGCTTGGGACTAGCGATAAACACCGGGGAGCTGTTTTTT. Its protein is CASSLGLAINTGELFF.

The chain uses TRBV28 and TRBJ2-1, with 11 positions matching TRBD1. The CDR3 length is 15 residues. Germline trimming cut 5 bases from V and 10 bases from J; bases unmatched to any gene: 10. The germline gives CDR1 MDHEN, CDR2 SYDVKM. CDR3 DNA: TGTGCCAGCAGTCCCGGGACAGGGGGACCTCACGAGCAGTTCTTC. As protein: CASSPGTGGPHEQFF.

The J gene is TRBJ1-2, the V gene TRBV19; tentative D call: TRBD1 (6 bases). Germline V gene data show CDR1 as LNHDA and CDR2 as SQIVND (reference sequence). The CDR3 sequence is 14 residues long. V lost 3 bases, J lost 3 bases, and 11 bases lay in between. The DNA for the CDR3 is TGTGCCAGTAGTATGCTGGGGGCCGACTATGGCTACACCTTC. It is translated as CASSMLGADYGYTF.

This chain uses TRBV7-9 with TRBJ2-7; tentative D call: TRBD2 (5 bases). From germline, CDR1 is SEHNR and CDR2 FQNEAQ (reference sequence). This CDR3 region has 14 residues. V dropped 7 bases and J dropped 2 bases, with 15 bases sitting between them. CDR3 region: CASTNWYGAYEQYF. In nucleotides, the CDR3 is TGTGCCAGCACCAATTGGTACGGGGCCTACGAGCAGTACTTC.